The T cell receptor (beta chain) under discussion was sequenced for a study of blood T cell repertoires in COVID-19 (dated by TCRdb to 2018 to 2021). About the study as a whole: Samples from collaborators originated in the United States, Italy and Spain and spanned both the acute and convalescent phases of COVID-19. The prospective study material was composed of cDNA or gDNA derived from T cells, B-cell-depleted T cells, or PBMCs. Nearly every sample came with metadata listing a de-identified subject ID, COVID-19 status, age in years and sex. Subjects who had been exposed to COVID-19, were actively infected with it, or had recovered from it provided the deeply sampled blood TCRbeta repertoires that made up the dataset. The repertoires were made available in a free public database intended to serve as a resource for research on the immune response to SARS-CoV-2. Where available, HLA class I and class II types were obtained from metadata supplied by the sample provider rather than from assay-based typing. The samples were drawn from two sources: the first 160 participants of the ongoing ImmuneRACE study, and about 1,300 subjects contributed by 6 global collaborators. Study-level results and caveats: How much clinical and demographic metadata was included differed by source and by participant, and the metadata was provided uncurated.

TCRbeta CDR3 regions were amplified from genomic DNA by means of the immunoSEQ Assay, a bias-controlled multiplex PCR. The authors' analysis ran thus. Within the assay, amplification of reference gene primers was used to estimate how many nucleated cells each sample contained. Sequence reads were collapsed and filtered to measure the absolute abundance of every unique TCRbeta CDR3 rearrangement. Productive Simpson clonality was computed per sample as the square root of Simpson's diversity index over productive rearrangements. Sourced from immuneACCESS, this table was stored by TCRdb with only in-frame sequences that have V and J called. A share of the clones is absent; for the studies checked, an unresolved V gene accounts for under half, and the remainder has no known explanation. From that table come the V and J calls and clone size; the DNA was used to work out D and trimming. The sample records 200,000 to 250,000 clones, about nine tenths of which are singletons. Roughly 2.7% of the sample is held by the ten biggest clonotypes.

A remark on this clone: It has no known antigen specificity. No quality values exist for individual bases; no much larger clone is one base distant.

At one collaborating source in Seattle, patients were enrolled during active infection and were followed longitudinally through the course of disease. The collaborating institutions used their own protocols to collect whole blood in K2EDTA tubes. For TCRbeta analysis, collaborators shipped samples as frozen whole blood, isolated PBMCs, or DNA extracted from either of those sample types. Input material: peripheral blood. The source is a man younger than 40 with COVID-19, enrolled during active disease.

Here the CDR3 is given as CASSVESGGLYGYTF. The DNA reads as follows: TGTGCCAGCAGCGTAGAGTCAGGGGGCCTCTATGGCTACACCTTC. In this chain, TRBV9 is recombined with TRBJ1-2, with TRBD1 matching 8 junction bases. The germline V end is reduced by 0 bases and the J end by 4 bases; junction bases left unmatched: 5. The CDR3 starts with the cysteine, ends with the phenylalanine, and has 15 residues. Of all the DNA, just the CDR3 is kept, 45 bases in frame from base 1. The germline V gene encodes CDR1 SGDLS and CDR2 YYNGEE.